The 21 T cell receptor beta chains given below trace back to one sample, sequenced in a study of blood T cell repertoires in COVID-19. The table came from immunoSEQ multiplex PCR; TCRdb's copy has only in-frame clones and leaves some out. The sample lists 200,000 to 250,000 clones; less than 90% were seen once. Material: peripheral blood. Receptors were obtained from a man aged 60 to 75 with acute or convalescent COVID-19.

V usage is TRBV4-3 and J usage is TRBJ1-6, with D uncertain. CDR3 length equals 15 residues. Trimming took 0 bases from V and 10 from J, leaving 13 bases between them. Per the germline V gene, CDR1 is LGHNA and CDR2 is YSLEER. CDR3 bases: TGCGCCAGCAGCCAAGATGCTGGATTGCGGTCACCCCTCCACTTT. Translation gives CASSQDAGLRSPLHF.

This chain links TRBV3-1 (or the pseudogene TRBV3-2) with TRBJ1-1; D is undetermined. Germline CDR1 reads LGHDT; CDR2 reads YNNKEL (reference sequence). Deletions cut 5 bases from V and 7 bases from J, with 14 bases between. The CDR3 extends over 13 amino acids. The CDR3 loop reads CASSDGRGGEAFF. Here the CDR3 DNA reads TGTGCCAGCAGCGATGGACGAGGAGGTGAAGCTTTCTTT.

The gene calls are TRBV11-3 and TRBJ2-1; 16 nucleotides line up with TRBD2. Per the germline V gene, CDR1 is SGHNT and CDR2 is YENEEA. V lost 5 bases, J lost 1 base, and 5 bases stayed unmatched. This CDR3 is 18 amino acids long. The CDR3 region is CASSAGTSGRVSYNEQFF. DNA for the CDR3: TGTGCCAGCAGCGCGGGGACTAGCGGGAGGGTTTCCTACAATGAGCAGTTCTTC.

This clone appeared a single time. The rearrangement uses TRBV12-3 or TRBV12-4 and TRBJ1-4; D is unresolved. The ends were cut back, 6 bases at V and 0 bases at J, with 5 bases in the middle. CDR3 length: 13 residues. In DNA, the CDR3 is TGTGCCAGCAGCATTGCAACTAATGAAAAACTGTTTTTT. It codes for CASSIATNEKLFF.

This clone was detected only once. The chain couples TRBV14 to TRBJ2-2; TRBD1 matches 9 bases. CDR1 is SGHDN, CDR2 FVKESK, per germline. Trimming cost V 3 bases and J 3 bases; bases outside gene matches: 5. This CDR3 contains 16 residues. The CDR3 DNA reads as TGTGCCAGCAGCCACAGGGGACAGGGTTACACCGGGGAGCTGTTTTTT. Amino acids: CASSHRGQGYTGELFF.

The V gene is TRBV3-1 (or the pseudogene TRBV3-2), the J gene TRBJ2-1; weak D call: TRBD1 (6 bases). Trimming took 4 bases from V and 7 from J, leaving 17 bases between them. CDR1 is LGHDT and CDR2 is YNNKEL in the germline V gene (reference sequence). CDR3 size: 15 residues. CDR3 region: CASSRPGQGKNEQFF. For the CDR3, the DNA is TGTGCCAGCAGCCGCCCAGGCCAGGGGAAAAATGAGCAGTTCTTC.

This clone was observed once. The gene calls are TRBV18 and TRBJ1-2; TRBD1 aligns across 9 bases. Germline CDR1 KGHSH, CDR2 LQKENI. J lost 4 bases, V lost 4 bases, and 10 bases had no gene match. This CDR3 spans 16 amino acids. The CDR3 DNA sequence: TGTGCCAGCTCACAAAACACAGGGGGCGTTGGCTATGGCTACACCTTC. This gives the protein CASSQNTGGVGYGYTF.

The chain uses TRBV7-8 and TRBJ1-4, with 8 bases lining up with TRBD1. Germline CDR1 and CDR2: SGHVS and FQNEAQ. This CDR3 spans 17 amino acids. J gave up 3 bases and V 0 bases, and 6 bases lay outside the gene matches. CDR3 loop: CASSLARRGRPNEKLFF. As DNA, the CDR3 is TGTGCCAGCAGCTTAGCGCGCAGGGGGCGGCCTAATGAAAAACTGTTTTTT.

The chain has TRBV7-2 and TRBJ1-6; D call uncertain. Trimming pared 5 bases from V and 10 bases from J, leaving 18 bases between. CDR3 length equals 15 residues. Germline V lookup: CDR1 SGHTA, CDR2 FQGNSA. The CDR3: CASSPAGPRRSPLHF. CDR3 nucleotides: TGTGCCAGCAGCCCGGCTGGACCCAGGAGGTCACCCCTCCACTTT. The variable domain in full, completed from reference TRBV7-2 and TRBJ1-6, reads GAGVSQSPSNKVTEKGKDVELRCDPISGHTALYWYRQSLGQGLEFLIYFQGNSAPDKSGLPSDRFSAERTGGSVSTLTIQRTQQEDSAVYLCASSPAGPRRSPLHFGNGTRLTVT.

The chain links TRBV28 to TRBJ1-2, with 9 bases that match TRBD1. V was pared by 6 bases and J by 4 bases, with 3 bases of the junction left unmatched. The V gene's germline CDR1 is MDHEN and CDR2 SYDVKM. The CDR3 has 13 amino acids. CDR3 sequence: CASRLDRGYGYTF. The CDR3 DNA reads TGTGCCAGCAGGCTGGACAGGGGCTATGGCTACACCTTC.

The rearrangement links TRBV28 to TRBJ2-3, with 8 bases identical to TRBD1. V lost 4 bases and J lost 1; bases outside the gene matches: 4. Germline assignment: CDR1 MDHEN and CDR2 SYDVKM. CDR3 size: 15 residues. The CDR3 nucleotides are TGTGCCAGCAGTTCGGACAGGGCGGGCACAGATACGCAGTATTTT. Its protein is CASSSDRAGTDTQYF.

The chain carries TRBV3-1 (or the pseudogene TRBV3-2) and TRBJ1-2; D gene uncertain. Germline V CDR1 and CDR2: LGHDT, YNNKEL (reference sequence). CDR3 size: 14 residues. Trimming took 1 base from V and 2 from J, leaving 8 bases between them. The CDR3 region is CASSQVRKNYGYTF. CDR3 bases: TGTGCCAGCAGCCAAGTCAGGAAGAACTATGGCTACACCTTC.

This clone occurred a few times. The chain couples TRBV6-2 or TRBV6-3 to TRBJ2-1, with 9 bases that match TRBD2. CDR1 MNHEY and CDR2 SVGEGT come from the germline V gene. V lost 0 bases to trimming and J lost 4 bases; unmatched junction nucleotides: 10. CDR3 size: 18 residues. The CDR3 nucleotides read TGTGCCAGCAGTTACTCTAGGACCACTAGCGGGCAATACAATGAGCAGTTCTTC. Translation: CASSYSRTTSGQYNEQFF.

This clone appeared a single time. The CDR3 DNA sequence: TGTGCCAGCAGCTTAGAGACAGCGAATCAGCCCCAGCATTTT. Protein sequence: CASSLETANQPQHF. This chain connects TRBV7-8 to TRBJ1-5, with D perhaps TRBD1 (5 bases). This CDR3 is 14 amino acids long. The germline CDR1 and CDR2 sequences are SGHVS and FQNEAQ. V was clipped by 1 base and J by 4 bases, with 8 bases between them.

The CDR3 loop reads CASSSAGLYQETQYF. The CDR3 DNA reads as TGTGCCAGCAGTTCCGCCGGTTTGTACCAAGAGACCCAGTACTTC. The chain employs TRBV27 and TRBJ2-5; no clear D. The CDR3 loop spans 15 amino acids. The germline V and J ends were trimmed by 4 bases and 0 bases, with 12 bases remaining between them. From germline, CDR1 is MNHEY and CDR2 SMNVEV (reference sequence).

Comments on this clone: One junction end does not reproduce the germline sequence, and a read error may be involved. The V gene is TRBV3-1 (or the pseudogene TRBV3-2), the J gene TRBJ1-2; 9 nucleotides align to TRBD1. The CDR3 is 13 residues long. CDR1 LGHDT and CDR2 YNNKEL come from the germline V gene (reference sequence). This CDR3 reads CASSQGGTGMLDF. For the CDR3, the DNA is TGTGCCAGCAGCCAAGGGGGGACAGGGATGTTAGACTTC.

The chain links TRBV10-2 to TRBJ1-5; D ambiguous. CDR1 WSHSY and CDR2 SAAADI come from the germline V gene. V was shortened by 4 bases and J by 0 bases, with 10 bases between the two germline ends. This CDR3 contains 15 residues. The CDR3, as DNA: TGCGCCAGCAGTGCAGGTTCAAATAGCAATCAGCCCCAGCATTTT. It is translated as CASSAGSNSNQPQHF.

J is TRBJ2-2 and V is TRBV19; D is uncertain. Germline CDR1 reads LNHDA; CDR2 reads SQIVND (reference sequence). The CDR3 runs 16 residues. The V end was cut by 3 bases, the J end by 0 bases, with 11 bases between. This chain's CDR3 is CASSMRGFANTGELFF. In nucleotides, the CDR3 is TGTGCCAGTAGTATGAGAGGATTCGCGAACACCGGGGAGCTGTTTTTT.

This chain links TRBV28 with TRBJ1-2, with unresolved D. This CDR3 spans 13 amino acids. Looked up from germline, CDR1 is MDHEN and CDR2 is SYDVKM. V lost 6 bases, J lost 8 bases, and 16 bases lay in between. CDR3 in amino acids: CASSPPLERGYTF. CDR3 in DNA: TGTGCCAGCAGCCCCCCCCTCGAGCGGGGCTACACCTTC.

The chain joins TRBV6-5 to TRBJ1-2; tentative D call: TRBD1 (6 bases). Trimming removed 0 bases at V and 4 bases at J, with 15 bases between. Germline V gene data show CDR1 as MNHEY and CDR2 as SVGAGI. The CDR3 covers 16 residues. The CDR3 protein is CASSYSGQQAFYGYTF. CDR3 in DNA: TGTGCCAGCAGTTACTCCGGACAGCAGGCATTCTATGGCTACACCTTC.

The CDR3 nucleotides read TGTGCCAGCAGCGTTCAGACAGGGTCTGAAGCTTTCTTT. Protein sequence: CASSVQTGSEAFF. This sequence joins TRBV9 and TRBJ1-1, with TRBD1 matching 7 bases. Trimming removed 2 bases from V and 6 bases from J; junction bases left unmatched: 4. This CDR3 comprises 13 residues. CDR1 is SGDLS and CDR2 is YYNGEE in the germline V gene.